A selection of T cell receptor beta chains follows, all from one sample in a study of OX40 agonist ivuxolimab in advanced cancers. Measured with immunoSEQ multiplex PCR; TCRdb has only the in-frame clones, and not every one. The sample lists some 58,000 clones; about 89% were seen once. This material consisted of CD4+ or CD8+ T cells sorted from blood, taken in a trial of the OX40 agonist ivuxolimab. The receptors were sampled from an adult with an advanced solid tumor such as melanoma, head and neck, liver or kidney cancer. The CDR3 runs from the conserved cysteine through the conserved F or W. A D gene is named only where the DNA matches it firmly. Some rows mark clone size as missing; the rest say once, few, many or name a class of expanded clone.

D gene: -; clone size: -; J gene: TRBJ2-7; V gene: TRBV5-6; CDR3 protein: CASSYTGEQYF
D gene: TRBD1; clone size: -; J gene: TRBJ1-2; V gene: TRBV7-9; CDR3 protein: CASSLAPPGQAIGGYTF
D gene: TRBD1; clone size: -; J gene: TRBJ2-2; V gene: TRBV28; CDR3 protein: CASRGTGRTGELFF
D gene: TRBD1; clone size: -; J gene: TRBJ1-2; V gene: TRBV27; CDR3 protein: CASSDRQGARYGYTF
D gene: -; clone size: -; J gene: TRBJ1-1; V gene: TRBV7-3; CDR3 protein: CASSTLGPMNTEAFF
D gene: -; clone size: -; J gene: TRBJ1-2; V gene: TRBV6-4; CDR3 protein: CASSDWVLGVRLGTSGYTF
D gene: -; clone size: -; J gene: TRBJ2-2; V gene: TRBV9; CDR3 protein: CASSVIDTGAGELFF
D gene: -; clone size: once; J gene: TRBJ1-1; V gene: TRBV5-4; CDR3 protein: CASSLRAANTEAFF
D gene: -; clone size: once; J gene: TRBJ2-2; V gene: TRBV7-3; CDR3 protein: CASSLNDWGDTGELFF
D gene: TRBD1; clone size: -; J gene: TRBJ1-5; V gene: TRBV28; CDR3 protein: CASSFSVGRGNNQPQHF
D gene: -; clone size: -; J gene: TRBJ2-4; V gene: TRBV5-4; CDR3 protein: CASSLGETKNIQYF
D gene: -; clone size: -; J gene: TRBJ1-4; V gene: TRBV2; CDR3 protein: CASRFSTNEKLFF
D gene: -; clone size: -; J gene: TRBJ2-2; V gene: TRBV5-6; CDR3 protein: CASSSPRGENTGELFF
D gene: TRBD1; clone size: -; J gene: TRBJ2-7; V gene: TRBV11-2; CDR3 protein: CASRRDRDSYEQYF
D gene: -; clone size: once; J gene: TRBJ1-1; V gene: TRBV5-1; CDR3 protein: CASSLPQGRETEAFF
D gene: TRBD2; clone size: -; J gene: TRBJ2-1; V gene: TRBV6-5; CDR3 protein: CASTYRRGGNEQFF
D gene: -; clone size: -; J gene: TRBJ1-1; V gene: TRBV18; CDR3 protein: CASSPLQENTEAFF
D gene: -; clone size: -; J gene: TRBJ1-5; V gene: TRBV7-2; CDR3 protein: CASSLGMYQPQHF
D gene: TRBD1; clone size: once; J gene: TRBJ1-5; V gene: TRBV19; CDR3 protein: CASSDRASNQPQHF
D gene: TRBD1; clone size: once; J gene: TRBJ1-1; V gene: TRBV18; CDR3 protein: CASSGGTGMNTEAFF
D gene: TRBD1; clone size: -; J gene: TRBJ2-2; V gene: TRBV19; CDR3 protein: CASSASGGGGELFF